This TCR beta chain was sequenced for a study of shared clonotypes between healthy human individuals. This clone was seen at least ten times. Clones were sequenced by immunoSEQ multiplex PCR, and TCRdb holds only the in-frame ones, with some missing. The table has 90,000 to 120,000 clones, 67% seen once. This CDR3 is 12 amino acids long. Germline CDR1 and CDR2: SEHNR and FQNEAQ (reference sequence). The V and J ends lost 5 bases and 2 bases respectively, with 5 bases between them. Sequencing was performed on memory CD8+ T cells sorted from blood. Subset indicated: CD45RO+ cells pooled with CCR7-negative TemRA cells. The genes are TRBV7-9 and TRBJ2-3; D unresolved. The clonotype comes from a woman in her 30s in good health. The CDR3 DNA follows: TGTGCCAGCAGCCTTGCCACAGATACGCAGTATTTT. Translation: CASSLATDTQYF. The variable domain in full, completed from reference TRBV7-9 and TRBJ2-3, reads DTGVSQNPRHKITKRGQNVTFRCDPISEHNRLYWYRQTLGQGPEFLTYFQNEAQLEKSRLLSDRFSAERPKGSFSTLEIQRTEQGDSAMYLCASSLATDTQYFGPGTRLTVL.